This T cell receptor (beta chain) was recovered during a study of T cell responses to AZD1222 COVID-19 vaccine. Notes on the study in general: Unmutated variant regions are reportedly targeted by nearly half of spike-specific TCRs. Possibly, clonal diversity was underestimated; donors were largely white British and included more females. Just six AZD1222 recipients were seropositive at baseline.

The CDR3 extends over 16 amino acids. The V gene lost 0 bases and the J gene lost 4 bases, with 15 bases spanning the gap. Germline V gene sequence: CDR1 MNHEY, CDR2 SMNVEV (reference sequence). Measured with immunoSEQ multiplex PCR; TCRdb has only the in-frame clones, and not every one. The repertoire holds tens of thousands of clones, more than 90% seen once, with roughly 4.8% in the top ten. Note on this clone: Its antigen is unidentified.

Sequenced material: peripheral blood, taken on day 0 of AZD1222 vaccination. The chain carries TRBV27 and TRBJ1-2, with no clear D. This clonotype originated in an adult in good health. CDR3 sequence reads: CASSLSAGPTFYGYTF. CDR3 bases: TGTGCCAGCAGTTTATCTGCGGGCCCGACCTTCTATGGCTACACCTTC.